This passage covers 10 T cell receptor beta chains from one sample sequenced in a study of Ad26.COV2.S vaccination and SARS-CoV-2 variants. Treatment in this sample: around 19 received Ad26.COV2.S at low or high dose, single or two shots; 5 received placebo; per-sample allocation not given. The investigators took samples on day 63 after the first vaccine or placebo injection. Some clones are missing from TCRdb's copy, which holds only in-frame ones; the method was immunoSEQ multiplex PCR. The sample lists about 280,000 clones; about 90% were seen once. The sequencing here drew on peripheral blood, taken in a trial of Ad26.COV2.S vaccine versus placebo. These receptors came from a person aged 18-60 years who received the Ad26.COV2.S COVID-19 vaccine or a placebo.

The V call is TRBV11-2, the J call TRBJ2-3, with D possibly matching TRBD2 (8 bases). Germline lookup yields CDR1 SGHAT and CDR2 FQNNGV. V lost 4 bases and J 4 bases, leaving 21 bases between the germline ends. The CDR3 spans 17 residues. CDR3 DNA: TGTGCCAGCAGCTCCGCGTGGGGGACAGCGGGGGCAGATACGCAGTATTTT. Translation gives CASSSAWGTAGADTQYF.

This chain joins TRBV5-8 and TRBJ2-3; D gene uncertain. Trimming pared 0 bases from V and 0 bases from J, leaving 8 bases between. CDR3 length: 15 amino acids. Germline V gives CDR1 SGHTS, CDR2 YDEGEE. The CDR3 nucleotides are TGTGCCAGCAGCTTGGTAATCGCTAGCACAGATACGCAGTATTTT. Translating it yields CASSLVIASTDTQYF.

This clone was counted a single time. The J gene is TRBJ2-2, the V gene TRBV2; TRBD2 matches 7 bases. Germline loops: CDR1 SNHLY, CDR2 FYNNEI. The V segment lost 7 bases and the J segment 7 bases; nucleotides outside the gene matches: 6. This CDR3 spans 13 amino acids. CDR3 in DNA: TGTGCCAGCACTAGGGAGGGGAACGGGGAGCTGTTTTTT. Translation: CASTREGNGELFF.

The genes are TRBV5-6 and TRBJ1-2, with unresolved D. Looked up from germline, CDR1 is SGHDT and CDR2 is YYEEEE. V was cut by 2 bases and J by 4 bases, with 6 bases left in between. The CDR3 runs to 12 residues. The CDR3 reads CASSFEGYGYTF. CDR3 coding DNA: TGTGCCAGCAGCTTTGAAGGCTATGGCTACACCTTC.

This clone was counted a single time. The CDR3 spells CASRDRVNQPQHF. The DNA of the CDR3 is TGTGCCAGTAGAGACAGGGTAAATCAGCCCCAGCATTTT. The chain is built from TRBV19 and TRBJ1-5, with 7 bases matching TRBD1. Losses at the gene ends were 6 bases for V and 4 bases for J; bases not matched to a gene: 3. Germline V gene sequence: CDR1 LNHDA, CDR2 SQIVND (reference sequence). This CDR3 comprises 13 residues.

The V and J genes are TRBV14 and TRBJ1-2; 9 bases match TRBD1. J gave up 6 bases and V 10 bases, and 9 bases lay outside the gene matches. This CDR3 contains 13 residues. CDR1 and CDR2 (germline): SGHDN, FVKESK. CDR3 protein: CANLDRGFDGYTF. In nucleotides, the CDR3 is TGTGCCAATCTTGACAGGGGGTTCGATGGCTACACCTTC.

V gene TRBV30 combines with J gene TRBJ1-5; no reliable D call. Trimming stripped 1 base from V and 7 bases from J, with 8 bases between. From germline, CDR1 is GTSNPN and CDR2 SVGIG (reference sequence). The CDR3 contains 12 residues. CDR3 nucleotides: TGTGCCTGGAGTGAAGGGCCGCAGCCCCAGCATTTT. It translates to CAWSEGPQPQHF.

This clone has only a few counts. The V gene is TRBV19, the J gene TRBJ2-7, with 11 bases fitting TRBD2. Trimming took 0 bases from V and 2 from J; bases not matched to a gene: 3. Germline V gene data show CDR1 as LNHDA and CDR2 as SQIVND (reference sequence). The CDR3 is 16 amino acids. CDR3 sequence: CASSIDPGLAAYEQYF. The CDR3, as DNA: TGTGCCAGTAGTATAGACCCGGGACTAGCGGCCTACGAGCAGTACTTC.

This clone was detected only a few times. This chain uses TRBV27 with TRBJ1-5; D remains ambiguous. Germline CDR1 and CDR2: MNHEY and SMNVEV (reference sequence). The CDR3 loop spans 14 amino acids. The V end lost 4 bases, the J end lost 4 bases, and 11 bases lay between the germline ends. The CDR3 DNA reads TGTGCCAGCAGTTCTACGCGCTCTAATCAGCCCCAGCATTTT. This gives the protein CASSSTRSNQPQHF.

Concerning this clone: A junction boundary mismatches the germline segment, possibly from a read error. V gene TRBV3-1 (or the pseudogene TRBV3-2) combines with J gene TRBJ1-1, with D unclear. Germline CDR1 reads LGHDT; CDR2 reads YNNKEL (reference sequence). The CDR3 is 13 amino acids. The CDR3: CASSQMGKKEGFF. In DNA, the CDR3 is TGTGCCAGCAGTCAAATGGGAAAGAAAGAAGGTTTCTTT.